These T cell receptor beta chains were read from a single sample in a study of long-term antiretroviral therapy in people with HIV. Here immunoSEQ multiplex PCR was the method, and the copy in TCRdb shows in-frame clones only, minus some. This sample has more than 35,000 clones; around 94% occur once, and the top ten carry about 3.9%. The specimen was unsorted PBMCs, collected 4.1 years after starting antiretroviral therapy. These receptors all stem from a woman aged 45-65 years with HIV. Both conserved end residues are part of each CDR3. Size is stated for part of the rows, as once, few or many counts, or as a class when the clone is expanded.

V	size	CDR3
TRBV5-4	once	CASSSAGSRETQYF
TRBV30	NA	CAWSVGGVNTEAFF
TRBV7-9	once	CASSTRQGNSATNEKLFF
TRBV7-8	NA	CASSLVTGPTEAFF
TRBV7-2	NA	CASSLWDQYEQYF
TRBV5-1	NA	CASSIRGLASTDTQYF
TRBV5-1	NA	CASSLASGGYYEQYF
TRBV11-2	NA	CASSLRVAGRTGELFF
TRBV6-1	NA	CASSDPSGGGAKNIQYF
TRBV19	once	CASSAGPRDRGYGYTF
TRBV29-1	NA	CSVGPRAGPYEQYF
TRBV5-4	NA	CASSARDSQETQYF
TRBV7-2	NA	CASSLGGQGASQPQHF
TRBV5-1	NA	CASSRWGGGEGLNTEAFF
TRBV27	NA	CASSITGVRANVLTF
TRBV7-2	NA	CASSPRTSGGFSSYNEQFF
TRBV12-5	NA	CASGLPLGQGGPNEQFF
TRBV30	NA	CAWGASGGARETQYF
TRBV6-6	NA	CASNTGTIAGNTIYF
TRBV25-1	NA	CASSRPRGPGETQYF
TRBV27	NA	CASSEGQRIGEAFF
TRBV2	NA	CASNIPLQETQYF
TRBV5-1	NA	CASSLAPARGGSPLHF
TRBV29-1	NA	CSVEDRDEKLFF
TRBV19	NA	CASRLSAGYGYTF
TRBV19	NA	CASSISSPGDYGYTF
TRBV2	NA	CASKGAEAFF
TRBV14	few	CASSQDLGDYGYTF
TRBV14	NA	CASSITQGSPNEQFF
TRBV5-1	NA	CASSATVPPEAFF
TRBV11-2	NA	CASSLVPRTGQNTEAFF
TRBV4-2	NA	CASRREGQPNTEAFF
TRBV19	NA	CASSISAAGGLNQPQHF
TRBV9	NA	CASSAEHQLAGGRDTQYF
TRBV7-2	NA	CASSLAREGGYTF
TRBV29-1	NA	CSVEWGKEAYGYTF